Each of the 23 T cell receptor beta chains below was sequenced from the same sample in a study of cytomegalovirus exposure and HLA in healthy donors. Primers included in the PCR were 60 Vbeta and 13 Jbeta primers. The table came from immunoSEQ multiplex PCR; TCRdb's copy has only in-frame clones and leaves some out. The sample has about 180,000 clones; 84% are singletons. Material: PBMCs. The receptors originated from a girl aged 2-10 years in good health and CMV-seropositive.

The chain recombines TRBV2 with TRBJ2-4; D is possibly TRBD1 (7 bases). The germline V and J ends were trimmed by 5 bases and 5 bases, with 13 bases remaining between them. Per the germline V gene, CDR1 is SNHLY and CDR2 is FYNNEI. The CDR3 runs to 14 residues. The chain's CDR3 is CASSPQGGENIQYF. The CDR3 nucleotides are TGTGCCAGCAGTCCTCAGGGGGGCGAAAACATTCAGTACTTC.

The rearrangement links TRBV18 to TRBJ1-4; D unclear. Germline V gene data show CDR1 as KGHSH and CDR2 as LQKENI. This CDR3 has 13 amino acids. V lost 3 bases and J 4 bases, leaving 6 bases between the germline ends. CDR3 coding DNA: TGTGCCAGCTCACCGGGGAGTAATGAAAAACTGTTTTTT. Its protein is CASSPGSNEKLFF. Full variable domain (rest looked up from reference TRBV18 and TRBJ1-4): NAGVMQNPRHLVRRRGQEARLRCSPMKGHSHVYWYRQLPEEGLKFMVYLQKENIIDESGMPKERFSAEFPKEGPSILRIQQVVRGDSAAYFCASSPGSNEKLFFGSGTQLSVL.

J is TRBJ2-7 and V is TRBV7-9; 13 bases are shared with TRBD2. Germline values: CDR1 SEHNR, CDR2 FQNEAQ (reference sequence). CDR3 length: 17 residues. Trimming at V came to 4 bases and at J to 3 bases, leaving 9 bases not matched to a gene. The CDR3 DNA sequence: TGTGCCAGCAGCTCAACTAGCGGGAGGGCCAACGGCTACGAGCAGTACTTC. It is translated as CASSSTSGRANGYEQYF.

V usage is TRBV30 and J usage is TRBJ2-3; D is perhaps TRBD1 (5 bases). V gave up 2 bases and J gave up 4 bases, with 16 bases separating them. This CDR3 spans 15 amino acids. Germline-derived CDR1 and CDR2 are GTSNPN and SVGIG (reference sequence). The CDR3 DNA follows: TGTGCCTGGAGTATCTTAGGGGATGGCTCAGATACGCAGTATTTT. Its protein is CAWSILGDGSDTQYF.

The chain is built from TRBV27 and TRBJ1-1; the D is unclear. The germline V gene has CDR1 MNHEY and CDR2 SMNVEV (reference sequence). The germline V and J ends were trimmed by 4 bases and 1 base, with 10 bases remaining between them. CDR3 length equals 14 residues. CDR3 sequence: CASSWLGKNTEAFF. The CDR3 region has the DNA TGTGCCAGCAGTTGGCTCGGGAAGAACACTGAAGCTTTCTTT.

The chain carries TRBV4-1 and TRBJ2-7; 7 bases match TRBD2. Losses at the gene ends were 1 base for V and 0 bases for J; bases not matched to a gene: 9. CDR1 MGHRA and CDR2 YSYEKL come from the germline V gene. The CDR3 is made up of 17 amino acids. The CDR3 protein is CASSQGGGPVSSYEQYF. CDR3 DNA sequence: TGCGCCAGCAGCCAAGGCGGGGGACCTGTAAGCTCCTACGAGCAGTACTTC.

The chain joins TRBV6-5 to TRBJ1-1, with 8 bases lining up with TRBD1. With 8 bases clipped from V and 2 bases from J, the junction kept 10 bases outside the gene matches. Germline V gene lookup returns CDR1 MNHEY and CDR2 SVGAGI. This CDR3 is 15 amino acids long. CDR3 bases: TGTGCCAGCCTGCGGGACAGGAAAATTAACACTGAAGCTTTCTTT. Its translation: CASLRDRKINTEAFF.

The CDR3 protein is CASSGSQWYGYTF. As DNA, the CDR3 is TGTGCCAGCAGCGGATCACAGTGGTATGGCTACACCTTC. The chain uses TRBV9 and TRBJ1-2; D remains unclear. CDR3 length equals 13 residues. Germline CDR1 SGDLS, CDR2 YYNGEE. The V and J ends lost 3 bases and 5 bases respectively, with 11 bases between them.

The V gene is TRBV25-1, the J gene TRBJ2-5; the D gene is possibly TRBD1 (6 bases). The CDR3 totals 14 residues. V gave up 6 bases and J gave up 1 base, with 12 bases separating them. CDR1 is MGHDK, CDR2 SYGVNS, per germline. The CDR3 nucleotides are TGTGCCAGCAGCCAAACAGGGCCCCAAGAGACCCAGTACTTC. It specifies CASSQTGPQETQYF.

In nucleotides, the CDR3 is TGTGCCAGCAGTGACTGGGGACCAGCGGGGCTGAACTATGAGCAGTTCTTC. Protein sequence: CASSDWGPAGLNYEQFF. The V call is TRBV25-1, the J call TRBJ2-1; 7 nucleotides line up with TRBD2. CDR3 length: 17 residues. The ends lost 3 bases at V and 8 bases at J; junction bases unmatched: 16. Germline CDR1 reads MGHDK; CDR2 reads SYGVNS.

This clone was observed a handful of times. The chain recombines TRBV5-1 with TRBJ1-1; D call uncertain. Germline V gene sequence: CDR1 SGHRS, CDR2 YFSETQ. The CDR3 has 11 amino acids. Trimming shortened V by 2 bases and J by 7 bases, and 6 bases separated the two germline ends. CDR3 residues: CASSFQDEAFF. As DNA, the CDR3 is TGCGCCAGCAGCTTTCAGGATGAAGCTTTCTTT. The whole variable domain, filled in from reference TRBV5-1 and TRBJ1-1, reads KAGVTQTPRYLIKTRGQQVTLSCSPISGHRSVSWYQQTPGQGLQFLFEYFSETQRNKGNFPGRFSGRQFSNSRSEMNVSTLELGDSALYLCASSFQDEAFFGQGTRLTVV.

As DNA, the CDR3 is TGTGCCAGCAGCAGAGGGACTAGCGGGAGGATTCTGTACGTTGAGCAGTTCTTC. Its protein product is CASSRGTSGRILYVEQFF. The chain employs TRBV7-2 and TRBJ2-1; 15 positions agree with TRBD2. This CDR3 contains 18 residues. Germline-derived CDR1 and CDR2 are SGHTA and FQGNSA. V lost 5 bases and J lost 9; bases outside the gene matches: 14.

The chain combines TRBV21-1 with TRBJ1-2; TRBD1, the table's D call, lacks a check against the DNA. TRBV21-1 corresponds to a pseudogene. CDR3 length: 15 amino acids. Here the CDR3 DNA reads TGTGCCAGCAGCCAAAGAGGGGACAGGGTATATGGCTACACCTTC. This gives the protein CASSQRGDRVYGYTF.

This clone has a handful of counts. The chain couples TRBV6-1 to TRBJ1-1, with D perhaps matching TRBD1 (6 bases). Germline-derived CDR1 and CDR2 are MNHNS and SASEGT. The CDR3 is 15 residues long. Trimming stripped 1 base from V and 3 bases from J, with 12 bases between. CDR3 in DNA: TGTGCCAGCAGTGAAGTTTGGGGGCCCTACACTGAAGCTTTCTTT. Amino acid sequence: CASSEVWGPYTEAFF.

This chain links TRBV10-2 with TRBJ2-2, with a tentative D call TRBD2 (6 bases). The germline gives CDR1 WSHSY, CDR2 SAAADI. The CDR3 is 14 residues long. Deletions cut 3 bases from V and 5 bases from J, with 10 bases between. The CDR3 reads CASSDDGGTGELFF. CDR3 coding DNA: TGCGCCAGCAGTGATGATGGGGGGACCGGGGAGCTGTTTTTT.

The V and J genes are TRBV18 and TRBJ2-7; 8 bases are shared with TRBD2. The junction had 8 bases not matched to a gene; V was cut back by 3 bases and J by 1 base. CDR3 size: 16 residues. Looked up from germline, CDR1 is KGHSH and CDR2 is LQKENI. Here the CDR3 DNA reads TGTGCCAGCTCACCGGTGGAAGCGGGAGATTCCTACGAGCAGTACTTC. This sequence encodes CASSPVEAGDSYEQYF.

The chain uses TRBV5-1 and TRBJ2-7, with D maybe TRBD2 (6 bases). The germline CDR1 and CDR2 sequences are SGHRS and YFSETQ. Trimming removed 2 bases from V and 3 bases from J, with 18 bases in between. This CDR3 has 16 amino acids. This CDR3 is CASSLRTPGVNYEQYF. CDR3 DNA sequence: TGCGCCAGCAGCTTACGGACGCCGGGGGTCAACTACGAGCAGTACTTC.

This clone was recorded only once. The chain carries TRBV5-6 and TRBJ1-3; D may be TRBD1 (6 bases). CDR1 and CDR2 from the germline V gene are SGHDT and YYEEEE. Trimming took off 0 bases at V and 3 bases at J, with 13 bases between the two ends. CDR3 size: 16 residues. The CDR3 loop is CASSLGSGQNGNTIYF. CDR3 coding DNA: TGTGCCAGCAGCTTGGGGTCGGGACAAAATGGAAACACCATATATTTT.

This chain joins TRBV4-1 and TRBJ2-5; 10 bases align to TRBD2. The CDR3 contains 16 residues. The V gene end was trimmed by 1 base and the J gene end by 2 bases; junction bases not matched to a gene: 4. The V gene's germline CDR1 is MGHRA and CDR2 YSYEKL. CDR3 residues: CASSQATTSGQETQYF. CDR3 DNA: TGCGCCAGCAGCCAAGCTACGACTAGCGGGCAAGAGACCCAGTACTTC.

This clone was observed once. V usage is TRBV7-3 and J usage is TRBJ2-3, with unresolved D. CDR1 is SGHTA, CDR2 FQGTGA, per germline. This CDR3 is built from 17 residues. V was trimmed by 5 bases and J by 3 bases, leaving 21 bases between them. The CDR3 DNA is TGTGCCAGCAGCCCTACTTTAGCTCCGGGTGTGACAGATACGCAGTATTTT. Amino acids: CASSPTLAPGVTDTQYF.

The chain is built from TRBV15 and TRBJ2-5; D call uncertain. CDR1 is LNHNV and CDR2 is YYDKDF in the germline V gene (reference sequence). The CDR3 is 11 amino acids. The V gene lost 8 bases and the J gene lost 4 bases, with 8 bases spanning the gap. The CDR3 bases are TGTGCCACCTCTGTAATAGAGACCCAGTACTTC. Residues: CATSVIETQYF.

V gene TRBV14 combines with J gene TRBJ2-7; a weak D match, TRBD2 (5 bases). There are 12 residues in the CDR3. The germline CDR1 and CDR2 sequences are SGHDN and FVKESK. Deletions cut 1 base from V and 9 bases from J, with 10 bases between. The CDR3 DNA reads as TGTGCCAGCAGCCAAGGAGGGTCCGGGCAGTACTTC. As protein: CASSQGGSGQYF.

V and J are TRBV27 and TRBJ1-2; weak D call: TRBD1 (6 bases). V was clipped by 2 bases and J by 3 bases, with 16 bases between them. There are 16 residues in the CDR3. Germline V CDR1 and CDR2: MNHEY, SMNVEV (reference sequence). CDR3 amino acids: CASSLREGGQHYGYTF. The CDR3 DNA is TGTGCCAGCAGTTTAAGGGAGGGGGGACAACACTATGGCTACACCTTC.